What follows are 13 T cell receptor beta chains derived from one specimen sequenced in a study of blood T cell repertoires in COVID-19. Sequencing used immunoSEQ multiplex PCR; TCRdb keeps in-frame clones, though not all of them. Altogether roughly 150,000 clones are present, around 81% being singletons, with the ten largest covering about an eighth. Sequencing was done on a sample of peripheral blood. The receptors here all came from a man in his 70s who had recovered from COVID-19.

The gene calls are TRBV24-1 and TRBJ2-3; D unresolved. The CDR3 sequence is 12 residues long. The germline V gene encodes CDR1 KGHDR and CDR2 SFDVKD. Trimming cost V 6 bases and J 2 bases, with 5 bases left between them. The CDR3 region has the DNA TGTGCCACCAGTCAAAACACAGATACGCAGTATTTT. The encoded protein is CATSQNTDTQYF.

The rearrangement joins TRBV4-3 to TRBJ2-1; no reliable D call. Trimming left V 2 bases short and J 13 bases short, with 15 bases between. Per germline, CDR1 LGHNA and CDR2 YSLEER. This CDR3 has 13 amino acids. CDR3 sequence: CASSQTDETHQFF. The CDR3 DNA is TGCGCCAGCAGCCAAACCGACGAGACTCACCAGTTCTTC.

This rearrangement joins TRBV18 to TRBJ2-2; D ambiguous. The CDR3 runs 15 residues. The germline V gene has CDR1 KGHSH and CDR2 LQKENI. Trimming stripped 3 bases from V and 2 bases from J, with 10 bases between. The CDR3 DNA is TGTGCCAGCTCACCGTCAAGAGAAAACACCGGGGAGCTGTTTTTT. Encoded protein: CASSPSRENTGELFF.

This chain joins TRBV11-3 and TRBJ2-5; D is perhaps TRBD1 (6 bases). The V and J ends lost 3 bases and 2 bases respectively, with 10 bases between them. CDR3 length equals 14 residues. Germline lookup yields CDR1 SGHNT and CDR2 YENEEA. The CDR3 is CASSFGGQQETQYF. The CDR3 nucleotides are TGTGCCAGCAGCTTCGGAGGACAGCAAGAGACCCAGTACTTC.

The rearrangement joins TRBV7-9 to TRBJ2-7; 9 nucleotides agree with TRBD1. V trimming: 5 bases; J trimming: 5 bases; junction bases outside the gene matches: 7. The CDR3 is made up of 14 amino acids. Germline-derived CDR1 and CDR2 are SEHNR and FQNEAQ (reference sequence). The CDR3 here is CASSRSQGADEQYF. CDR3 nucleotides: TGTGCCAGCAGCCGATCACAGGGGGCCGACGAGCAGTACTTC.

The gene calls are TRBV28 and TRBJ2-7; a possible D gene is TRBD1 (6 bases). The ends were cut back, 9 bases at V and 2 bases at J, with 17 bases in the middle. CDR3 size: 14 residues. CDR1 and CDR2 (germline): MDHEN, SYDVKM. Here the CDR3 reads CASTTGIVPYEQYF. In DNA, the CDR3 is TGTGCCAGTACCACAGGGATTGTACCCTACGAGCAGTACTTC.

The rearrangement links TRBV5-5 to TRBJ2-1; D uncertain. V shed 4 bases and J shed 0 bases, with 11 bases lying between them. This CDR3 has 15 residues. Germline loops: CDR1 SGHKS, CDR2 YYEKEE (reference sequence). The CDR3 DNA follows: TGTGCCAGCAGCCCACTCCTGAGCTCCTACAATGAGCAGTTCTTC. It codes for CASSPLLSSYNEQFF.

The gene calls are TRBV6-5 and TRBJ2-2; 9 bases agree with TRBD1. The CDR3 contains 13 residues. Germline V lookup: CDR1 MNHEY, CDR2 SVGAGI. With 10 bases clipped from V and 4 bases from J, the junction kept 4 bases outside the gene matches. The CDR3 DNA reads TGTGCCACCCGGGACAGGGCCACCGGGGAGCTGTTTTTT. Encoded protein: CATRDRATGELFF.

The CDR3 DNA is TGTGCCAGCAACCCAATCGGACTCCTCCAAGAGACCCAGTACTTC. Its translation is CASNPIGLLQETQYF. This chain connects TRBV6-2 or TRBV6-3 to TRBJ2-5, with D perhaps matching TRBD2 (5 bases). Trimming stripped 7 bases from V and 1 base from J, with 16 bases between. CDR1 and CDR2 from the germline V gene are MNHEY and SVGEGT. The length of the CDR3 is 15 residues.

This clone has only a few counts. This chain uses TRBV6-5 with TRBJ1-2; D remains unclear. The CDR3 is 15 amino acids. Trimming removed 8 bases from V and 2 bases from J, with 18 bases in between. Germline V gene lookup returns CDR1 MNHEY and CDR2 SVGAGI. As DNA, the CDR3 is TGTGCCAGCCTTTTAAGAGACACGATGAACTATGGCTACACCTTC. It translates to CASLLRDTMNYGYTF.

This chain connects TRBV7-9 to TRBJ1-3; D is undetermined. Trimming removed 3 bases from V and 8 bases from J, with 8 bases in between. Germline V lookup: CDR1 SEHNR, CDR2 FQNEAQ (reference sequence). CDR3 length equals 12 residues. The CDR3 DNA sequence: TGTGCCAGCAGCTTGCTCGGAGACACCATATATTTT. Amino acids: CASSLLGDTIYF. Combining the CDR3 with reference TRBV7-9 and TRBJ1-3 gives the whole variable domain DTGVSQNPRHKITKRGQNVTFRCDPISEHNRLYWYRQTLGQGPEFLTYFQNEAQLEKSRLLSDRFSAERPKGSFSTLEIQRTEQGDSAMYLCASSLLGDTIYFGEGSWLTVV.

V usage is TRBV7-2 and J usage is TRBJ2-2; TRBD1 agrees at 7 bases. Germline-derived CDR1 and CDR2 are SGHTA and FQGNSA. The length of the CDR3 is 16 residues. The V segment lost 6 bases and the J segment 1 base; nucleotides outside the gene matches: 8. In DNA form, the CDR3 reads TGTGCCAGCAGAACTGGTGGGACAGTGAACACCGGGGAGCTGTTTTTT. This codes for CASRTGGTVNTGELFF.

This rearrangement joins TRBV5-1 to TRBJ2-1; D is unclear. The V gene's germline CDR1 is SGHRS and CDR2 YFSETQ. Trimming cost V 0 bases and J 4 bases, with 8 bases left between them. CDR3 length equals 14 residues. The CDR3 loop reads CASSLAAEYNEQFF. The CDR3, as DNA: TGCGCCAGCAGCTTGGCGGCGGAATACAATGAGCAGTTCTTC. Complete variable domain (other parts from reference TRBV5-1 and TRBJ2-1): KAGVTQTPRYLIKTRGQQVTLSCSPISGHRSVSWYQQTPGQGLQFLFEYFSETQRNKGNFPGRFSGRQFSNSRSEMNVSTLELGDSALYLCASSLAAEYNEQFFGPGTRLTVL.